This TCR beta chain originates from a study of spatial heterogeneity in lung cancer. The study, taken as a whole, reports: Ubiquitous expanded tumor TCRs were seen in blood more at resection than at follow-up.

TCRdb independently ran MiXCR on the 5' RACE reads; one entry per CDR3 protein. The sample records approximately 11,000 distinct CDR3 sequences, around 6.3% being singletons. Germline V lookup: CDR1 MNHEY, CDR2 SVGAGI. Trimming removed 2 bases from V and 3 bases from J; junction bases left unmatched: 4. The CDR3 loop spans 15 amino acids. The time point is: sample taken at primary tumor resection. Tumor, nontumor lung or frozen PBMC supplied whole RNA, sequenced without sorting. This clonotype appeared a few times. Antigen: not known. This sequence joins TRBV6-5 and TRBJ1-5; 7 positions agree with TRBD1. This clonotype was obtained from a male donor with early-stage non-small cell lung cancer. Sample: PBMCs, taken at surgery. CDR3 nucleotides: TGTGCCAGCAGTTACGATAGGGGGCTCAATCAGCCCCAGCATTTT. Translated, it gives CASSYDRGLNQPQHF.